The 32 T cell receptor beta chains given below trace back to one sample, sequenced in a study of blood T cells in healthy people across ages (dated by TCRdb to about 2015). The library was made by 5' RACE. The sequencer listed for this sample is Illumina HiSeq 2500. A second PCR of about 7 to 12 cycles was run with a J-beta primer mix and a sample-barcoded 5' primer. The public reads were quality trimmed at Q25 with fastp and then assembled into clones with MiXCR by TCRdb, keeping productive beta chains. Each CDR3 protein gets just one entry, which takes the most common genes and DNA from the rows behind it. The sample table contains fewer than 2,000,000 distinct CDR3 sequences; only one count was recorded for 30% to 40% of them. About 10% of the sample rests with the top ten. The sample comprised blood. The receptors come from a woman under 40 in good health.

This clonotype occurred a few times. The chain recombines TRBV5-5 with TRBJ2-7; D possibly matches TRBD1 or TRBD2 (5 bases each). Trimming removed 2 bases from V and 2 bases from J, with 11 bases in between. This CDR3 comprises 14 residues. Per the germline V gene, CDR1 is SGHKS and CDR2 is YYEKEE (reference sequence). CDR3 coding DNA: TGTGCCAGCAGCTTCGAGGGGCATCCCTACGAGCAGTACTTC. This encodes CASSFEGHPYEQYF. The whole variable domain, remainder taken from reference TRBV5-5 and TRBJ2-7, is DAGVTQSPTHLIKTRGQQVTLRCSPISGHKSVSWYQQVLGQGPQFIFQYYEKEERGRGNFPDRFSARQFPNYSSELNVNALLLGDSALYLCASSFEGHPYEQYFGPGTRLTVT.

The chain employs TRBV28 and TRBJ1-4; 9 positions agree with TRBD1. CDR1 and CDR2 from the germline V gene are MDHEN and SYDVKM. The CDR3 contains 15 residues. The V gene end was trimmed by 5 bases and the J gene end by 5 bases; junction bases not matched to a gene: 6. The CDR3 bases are TGTGCCAGCAGTGCCCCCGGGACAGGGAATGAAAAACTGTTTTTT. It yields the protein CASSAPGTGNEKLFF.

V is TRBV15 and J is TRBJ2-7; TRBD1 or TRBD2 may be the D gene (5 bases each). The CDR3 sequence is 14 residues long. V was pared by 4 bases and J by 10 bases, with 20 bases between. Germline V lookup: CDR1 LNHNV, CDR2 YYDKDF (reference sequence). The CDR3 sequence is CATSKGTAEIVQYF. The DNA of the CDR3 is TGTGCCACCAGCAAGGGGACGGCGGAGATAGTTCAGTACTTC. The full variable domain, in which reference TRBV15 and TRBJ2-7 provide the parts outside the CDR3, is DAMVIQNPRYQVTQFGKPVTLSCSQTLNHNVMYWYQQKSSQAPKLLFHYYDKDFNNEADTPDNFQSRRPNTSFCFLDIRSPGLGDTAMYLCATSKGTAEIVQYFGPGTRLTVT.

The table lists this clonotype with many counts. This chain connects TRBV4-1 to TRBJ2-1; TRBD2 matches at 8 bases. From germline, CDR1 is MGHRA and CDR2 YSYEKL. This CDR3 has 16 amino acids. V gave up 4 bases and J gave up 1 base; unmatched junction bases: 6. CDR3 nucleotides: TGCGCCAGCAGCCCCACAGGGACTAGTTCCTACAATGAGCAGTTCTTC. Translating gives CASSPTGTSSYNEQFF.

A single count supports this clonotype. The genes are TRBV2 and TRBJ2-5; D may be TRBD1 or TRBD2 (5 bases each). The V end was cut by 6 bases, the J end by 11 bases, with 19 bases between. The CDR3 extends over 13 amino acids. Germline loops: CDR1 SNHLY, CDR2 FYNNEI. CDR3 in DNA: TGTGCCAGCAGGGAAACAGGACTCAATGAGCAGTACTTC. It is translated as CASRETGLNEQYF.

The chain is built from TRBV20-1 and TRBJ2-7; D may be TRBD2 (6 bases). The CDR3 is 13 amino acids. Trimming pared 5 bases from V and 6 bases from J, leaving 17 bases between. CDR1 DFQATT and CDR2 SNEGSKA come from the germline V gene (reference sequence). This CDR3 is CSASGVGPSEQYF. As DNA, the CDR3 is TGCAGTGCTTCGGGGGTGGGGCCTTCCGAGCAGTACTTC.

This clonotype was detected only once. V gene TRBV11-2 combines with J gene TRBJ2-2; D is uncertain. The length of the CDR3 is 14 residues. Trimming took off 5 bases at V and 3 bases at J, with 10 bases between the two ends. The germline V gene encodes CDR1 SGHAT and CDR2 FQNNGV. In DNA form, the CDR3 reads TGTGCCAGCAGCGCGGAGTGGTACACCGGGGAGCTGTTTTTT. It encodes CASSAEWYTGELFF.

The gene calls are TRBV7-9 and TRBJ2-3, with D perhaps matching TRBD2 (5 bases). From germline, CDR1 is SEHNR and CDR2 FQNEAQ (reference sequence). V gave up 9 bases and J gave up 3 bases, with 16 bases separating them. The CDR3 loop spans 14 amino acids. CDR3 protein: CASTGPRGTDTQYF. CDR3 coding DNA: TGTGCCAGTACCGGCCCCCGGGGAACAGATACGCAGTATTTT.

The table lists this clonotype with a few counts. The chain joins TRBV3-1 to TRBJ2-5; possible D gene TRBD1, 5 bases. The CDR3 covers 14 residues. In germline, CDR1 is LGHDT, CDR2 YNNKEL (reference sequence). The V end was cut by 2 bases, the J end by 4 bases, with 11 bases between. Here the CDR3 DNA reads TGTGCCAGCAGCCAAAGGGGTAGAGGAGAGACCCAGTACTTC. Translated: CASSQRGRGETQYF.

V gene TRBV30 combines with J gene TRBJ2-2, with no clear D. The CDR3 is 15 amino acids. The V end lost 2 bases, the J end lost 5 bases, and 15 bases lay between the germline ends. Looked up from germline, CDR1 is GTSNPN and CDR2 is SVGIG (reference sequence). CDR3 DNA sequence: TGTGCCTGGAGTCTCTCCCCGACAAGAACCGGGGAGCTGTTTTTT. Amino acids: CAWSLSPTRTGELFF.

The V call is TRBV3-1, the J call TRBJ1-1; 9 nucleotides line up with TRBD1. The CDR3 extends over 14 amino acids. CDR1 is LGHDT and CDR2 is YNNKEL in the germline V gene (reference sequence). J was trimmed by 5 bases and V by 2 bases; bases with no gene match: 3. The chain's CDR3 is CASSQYRGRTEAFF. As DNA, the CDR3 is TGTGCCAGCAGCCAATACAGGGGGCGAACTGAAGCTTTCTTT.

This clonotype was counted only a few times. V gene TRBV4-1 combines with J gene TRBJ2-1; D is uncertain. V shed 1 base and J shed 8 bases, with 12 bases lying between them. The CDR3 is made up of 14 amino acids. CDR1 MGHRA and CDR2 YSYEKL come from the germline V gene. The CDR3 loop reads CASSQVGTLHEQFF. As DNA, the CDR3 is TGCGCCAGCAGCCAAGTAGGTACCCTTCATGAGCAGTTCTTC.

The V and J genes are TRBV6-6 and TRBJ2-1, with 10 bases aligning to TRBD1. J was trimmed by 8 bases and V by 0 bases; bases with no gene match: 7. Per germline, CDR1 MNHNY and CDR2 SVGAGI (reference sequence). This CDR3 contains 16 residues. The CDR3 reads CASSYSGGTGEYEQFF. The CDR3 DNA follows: TGTGCCAGCAGTTACTCCGGGGGGACAGGGGAGTATGAGCAGTTCTTC.

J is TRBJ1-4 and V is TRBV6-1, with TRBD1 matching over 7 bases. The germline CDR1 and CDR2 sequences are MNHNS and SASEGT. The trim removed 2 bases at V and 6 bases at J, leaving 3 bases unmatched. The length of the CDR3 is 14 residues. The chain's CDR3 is CASSEQGDYEKLFF. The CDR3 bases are TGTGCCAGCAGTGAACAGGGGGATTATGAAAAACTGTTTTTT.

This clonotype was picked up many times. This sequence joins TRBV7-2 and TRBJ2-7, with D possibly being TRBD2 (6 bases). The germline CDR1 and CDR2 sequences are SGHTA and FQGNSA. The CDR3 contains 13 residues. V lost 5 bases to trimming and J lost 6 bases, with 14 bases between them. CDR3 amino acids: CASSHGGRGEQYF. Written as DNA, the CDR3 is TGTGCCAGCAGCCACGGGGGACGGGGCGAGCAGTACTTC.

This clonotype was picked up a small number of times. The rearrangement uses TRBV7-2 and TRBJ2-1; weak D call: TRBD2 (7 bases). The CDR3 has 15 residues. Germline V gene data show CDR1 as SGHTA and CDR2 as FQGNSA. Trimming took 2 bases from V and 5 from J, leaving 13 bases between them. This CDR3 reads CASSLPAGAHNEQFF. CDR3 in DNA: TGTGCCAGCAGCTTACCGGCGGGGGCCCACAATGAGCAGTTCTTC.

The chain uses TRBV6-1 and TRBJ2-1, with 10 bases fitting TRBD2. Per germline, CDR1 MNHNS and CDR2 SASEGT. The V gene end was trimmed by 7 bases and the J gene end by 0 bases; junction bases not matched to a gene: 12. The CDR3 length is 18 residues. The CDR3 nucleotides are TGTGCCAGCACCCCCGGTCGGAAGCGGGGGGGCTCCTACAATGAGCAGTTCTTC. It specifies CASTPGRKRGGSYNEQFF.

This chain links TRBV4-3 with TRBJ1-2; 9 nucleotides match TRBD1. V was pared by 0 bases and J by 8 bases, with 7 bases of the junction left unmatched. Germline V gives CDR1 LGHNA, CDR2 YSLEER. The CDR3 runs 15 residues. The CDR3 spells CASSQDSGTGKGYTF. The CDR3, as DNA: TGCGCCAGCAGCCAAGATTCCGGGACAGGGAAGGGCTACACCTTC.

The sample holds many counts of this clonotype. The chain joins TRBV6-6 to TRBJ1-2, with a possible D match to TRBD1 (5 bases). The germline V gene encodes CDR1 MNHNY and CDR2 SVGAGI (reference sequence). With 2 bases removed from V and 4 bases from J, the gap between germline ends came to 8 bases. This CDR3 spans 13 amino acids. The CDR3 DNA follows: TGTGCCAGCAGTTACCCGGGGGGCTATGGCTACACCTTC. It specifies CASSYPGGYGYTF.

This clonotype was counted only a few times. CDR3 sequence: CASTPSRSGGTEAFF. Written as DNA, the CDR3 is TGCGCCAGCACTCCGAGCCGTTCAGGGGGCACTGAAGCTTTCTTT. The chain links TRBV5-1 to TRBJ1-1; 7 bases match TRBD1. The CDR3 runs 15 residues. Trimming removed 6 bases from V and 4 bases from J; junction bases left unmatched: 12. Germline lookup yields CDR1 SGHRS and CDR2 YFSETQ.

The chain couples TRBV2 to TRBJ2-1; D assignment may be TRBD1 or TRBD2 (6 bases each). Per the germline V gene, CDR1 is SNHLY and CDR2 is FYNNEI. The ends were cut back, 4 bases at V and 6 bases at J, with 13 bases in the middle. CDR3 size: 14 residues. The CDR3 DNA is TGTGCCAGCAGTGGAGGGGGGCACTTCAATGAGCAGTTCTTC. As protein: CASSGGGHFNEQFF.

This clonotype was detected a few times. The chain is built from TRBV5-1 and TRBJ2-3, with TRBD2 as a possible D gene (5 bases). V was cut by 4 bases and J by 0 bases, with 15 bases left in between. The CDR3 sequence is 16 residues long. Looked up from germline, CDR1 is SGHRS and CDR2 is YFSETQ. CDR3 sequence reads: CASSPDWIYSTDTQYF. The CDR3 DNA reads TGCGCCAGCAGCCCGGACTGGATCTATAGCACAGATACGCAGTATTTT.

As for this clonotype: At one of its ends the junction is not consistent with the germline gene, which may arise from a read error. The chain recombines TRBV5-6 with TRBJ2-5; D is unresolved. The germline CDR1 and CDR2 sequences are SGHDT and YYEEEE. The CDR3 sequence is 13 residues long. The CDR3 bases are TGTGCCAACAGCTCCCCCCGGGCGGAGACCCAGTACTTC. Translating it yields CANSSPRAETQYF.

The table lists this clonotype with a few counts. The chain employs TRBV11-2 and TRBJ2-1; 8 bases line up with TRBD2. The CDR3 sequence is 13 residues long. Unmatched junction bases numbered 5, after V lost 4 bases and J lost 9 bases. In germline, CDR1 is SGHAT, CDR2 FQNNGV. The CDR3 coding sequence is TGTGCCAGCAGCTCGGGACTAGGCTCTGAGCAGTTCTTC. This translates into CASSSGLGSEQFF. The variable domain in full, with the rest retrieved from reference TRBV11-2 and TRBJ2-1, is EAGVAQSPRYKIIEKRQSVAFWCNPISGHATLYWYQQILGQGPKLLIQFQNNGVVDDSQLPKDRFSAERLKGVDSTLKIQPAKLEDSAVYLCASSSGLGSEQFFGPGTRLTVL.

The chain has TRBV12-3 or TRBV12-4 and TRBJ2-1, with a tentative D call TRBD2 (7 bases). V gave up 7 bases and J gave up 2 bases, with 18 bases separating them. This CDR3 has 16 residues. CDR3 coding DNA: TGTGCCAGCACGGTCTTGAGGGGGGGGCCCTACAATGAGCAGTTCTTC. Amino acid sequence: CASTVLRGGPYNEQFF.

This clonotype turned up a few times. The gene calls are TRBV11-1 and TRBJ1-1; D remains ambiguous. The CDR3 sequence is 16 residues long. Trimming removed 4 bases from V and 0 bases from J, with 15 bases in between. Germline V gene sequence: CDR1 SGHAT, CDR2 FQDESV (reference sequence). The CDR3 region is CASSSSGRRLNTEAFF. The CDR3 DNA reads TGTGCCAGCAGCTCCTCCGGCCGACGGTTGAACACTGAAGCTTTCTTT.

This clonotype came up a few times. The CDR3 DNA is TGCAGTGCTAGAGTGGAGGGGGCGACGAGCAATCAGCCCCAGCATTTT. Its translation: CSARVEGATSNQPQHF. This sequence joins TRBV20-1 and TRBJ1-5; 7 positions agree with TRBD1. V dropped 1 base and J dropped 1; count of bases not matched to a gene: 7. CDR3 length: 16 residues. Per the germline V gene, CDR1 is DFQATT and CDR2 is SNEGSKA (reference sequence).

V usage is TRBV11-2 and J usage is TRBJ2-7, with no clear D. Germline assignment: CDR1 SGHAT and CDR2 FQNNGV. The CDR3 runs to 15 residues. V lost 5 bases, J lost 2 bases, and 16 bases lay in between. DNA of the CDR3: TGTGCCAGCAGCCAACAAATGGTCCCCACCTACGAGCAGTACTTC. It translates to CASSQQMVPTYEQYF.

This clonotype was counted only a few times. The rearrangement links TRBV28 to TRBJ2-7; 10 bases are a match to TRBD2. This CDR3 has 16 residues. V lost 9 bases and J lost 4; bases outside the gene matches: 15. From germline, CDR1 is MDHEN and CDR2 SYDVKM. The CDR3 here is CASLLAGSASGYEQYF. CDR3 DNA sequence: TGTGCCAGTCTACTAGCGGGGAGCGCTAGTGGGTACGAGCAGTACTTC.

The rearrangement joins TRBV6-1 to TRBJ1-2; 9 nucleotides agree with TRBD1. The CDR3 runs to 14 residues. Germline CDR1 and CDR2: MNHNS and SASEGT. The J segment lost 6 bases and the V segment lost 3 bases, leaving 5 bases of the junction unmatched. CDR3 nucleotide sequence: TGTGCCAGCAGTGATTACAGGGGGCGGGATGGCTACACCTTC. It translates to CASSDYRGRDGYTF.

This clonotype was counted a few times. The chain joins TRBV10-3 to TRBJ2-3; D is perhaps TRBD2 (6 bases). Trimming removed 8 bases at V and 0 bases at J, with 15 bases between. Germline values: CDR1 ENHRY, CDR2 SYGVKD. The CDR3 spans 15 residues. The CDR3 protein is CAISPPGVSTDTQYF. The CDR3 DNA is TGTGCCATCTCACCCCCGGGAGTAAGCACAGATACGCAGTATTTT.

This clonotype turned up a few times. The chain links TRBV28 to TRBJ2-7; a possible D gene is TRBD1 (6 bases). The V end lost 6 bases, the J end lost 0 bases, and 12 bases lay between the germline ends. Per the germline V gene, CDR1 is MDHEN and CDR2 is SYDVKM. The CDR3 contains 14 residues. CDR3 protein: CASRDRPSSYEQYF. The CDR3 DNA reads TGTGCCAGCAGAGACAGGCCGAGCTCCTACGAGCAGTACTTC.